This T cell receptor (beta chain) was retrieved from a study of blood T cell repertoires in COVID-19. For the study at large: The analysed material was cDNA or gDNA that came from T cells, B-cell-depleted T cells, or PBMCs.

In the original analysis: Reference gene primer amplification yielded estimated nucleated cell counts. Sequencing was performed with immunoSEQ multiplex PCR; in TCRdb, only in-frame clones are kept and a portion is missing. That table supplies the V and J calls and clone size; D and trimming were determined from the DNA. The sample gives hundreds of thousands of clones, around 90% of which show up once; 2.5% to 3% is in the top ten. Participants spanned ages about 18 to 100 years and resided in about two dozen US areas. V was pared by 4 bases and J by 0 bases, with 13 bases between. The CDR3 is made up of 16 amino acids. Germline CDR1 and CDR2: SGHRS and YFSETQ.

This TCR was sampled from a woman between 25 and 40 years old with acute COVID-19. This rearrangement joins TRBV5-1 to TRBJ2-2; D may be TRBD2 (5 bases). What was sequenced was PBMCs or T cells enriched from blood (not recorded which). This chain's CDR3 is CASSPGIGANTGELFF. The CDR3 coding sequence is TGCGCCAGCAGCCCAGGAATCGGGGCGAACACCGGGGAGCTGTTTTTT.